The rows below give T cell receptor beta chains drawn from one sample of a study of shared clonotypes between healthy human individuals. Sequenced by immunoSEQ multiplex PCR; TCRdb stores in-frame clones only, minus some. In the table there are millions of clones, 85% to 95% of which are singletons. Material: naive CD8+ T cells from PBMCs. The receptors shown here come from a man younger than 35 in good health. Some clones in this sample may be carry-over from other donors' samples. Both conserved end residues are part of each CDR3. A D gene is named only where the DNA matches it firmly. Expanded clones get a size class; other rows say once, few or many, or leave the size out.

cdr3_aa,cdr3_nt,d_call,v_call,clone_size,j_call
CASRFGVTQYF,TGTGCCAGCCGTTTTGGGGTGACCCAGTACTTC,NA,TRBV6-5,NA,TRBJ2-5
CASSVGYRTSTYEQYF,TGTGCCAGCAGCGTAGGATATAGGACATCCACCTACGAGCAGTACTTC,NA,TRBV9,NA,TRBJ2-7
CASSHRTGLDEQFF,TGTGCCAGCAGCCATCGAACAGGGCTTGATGAGCAGTTCTTC,NA,TRBV14,NA,TRBJ2-1
CASSWAGGPYEQYF,TGTGCCAGCAGTTGGGCCGGGGGCCCCTACGAGCAGTACTTC,NA,TRBV27,NA,TRBJ2-7
CASGRAPHEQYF,TGTGCCAGCGGGAGGGCCCCCCACGAGCAGTACTTC,TRBD2,TRBV5-4,NA,TRBJ2-7
CASRDRNYGYTF,TGTGCCAGCAGGGACAGAAACTATGGCTACACCTTC,NA,TRBV2,once,TRBJ1-2
CASSPRSSGTNEKLFF,TGTGCCAGCAGTCCAAGATCTTCGGGGACTAATGAAAAACTGTTTTTT,NA,TRBV4-2,NA,TRBJ1-4
CASGGPSRGLLTYEQYF,TGTGCCAGCGGGGGCCCAAGCAGGGGGCTCCTCACCTACGAGCAGTACTTC,TRBD1,TRBV14,NA,TRBJ2-7
CASSLLGGFTEAFF,TGTGCCAGCAGTTTACTTGGGGGCTTCACTGAAGCTTTCTTT,NA,TRBV28,NA,TRBJ1-1
CAWSEAGVRQPQHF,TGTGCCTGGAGTGAAGCGGGAGTGCGTCAGCCCCAGCATTTT,NA,TRBV30,NA,TRBJ1-5
CATPPRVSQYF,TGTGCCACCCCCCCCCGGGTGTCGCAGTACTTC,NA,TRBV19,once,TRBJ2-7
CASSDSWLAGVNEQFF,TGTGCCAGCAGTGACTCGTGGCTAGCGGGGGTCAATGAGCAGTTCTTC,TRBD2,TRBV6-4,NA,TRBJ2-1
CASSWTGNQPQHF,TGTGCCAGCAGCTGGACAGGCAATCAGCCCCAGCATTTT,NA,TRBV9,few,TRBJ1-5
CASSFGDQTWGYTF,TGTGCCAGCAGCTTTGGCGACCAGACGTGGGGCTACACCTTC,NA,TRBV7-2,NA,TRBJ1-2
CASRGHEQYF,TGTGCCAGCAGAGGACACGAGCAGTACTTC,NA,TRBV28,NA,TRBJ2-7
CASSQERGGRSTDTQYF,TGCGCCAGCAGCCAAGAGAGGGGGGGCAGGAGCACAGATACGCAGTATTTT,NA,TRBV4-1,NA,TRBJ2-3
CASSLVVSGISNEQFF,TGTGCCAGCAGCTTAGTGGTTAGCGGGATATCGAATGAGCAGTTCTTC,TRBD2,TRBV11-1,NA,TRBJ2-1
CASSLLSLTGAVDEQFF,TGTGCCAGCAGTTTATTAAGTTTGACGGGGGCAGTGGATGAGCAGTTCTTC,NA,TRBV27,NA,TRBJ2-1
CASSLGQVGSYEQYF,TGTGCCAGCAGCTTAGGACAGGTGGGTTCCTACGAGCAGTACTTC,TRBD1,TRBV5-4,NA,TRBJ2-7
CASSYIPNTDTQYF,TGTGCCAGCAGTTATATACCAAACACAGATACGCAGTATTTT,NA,TRBV6-5,NA,TRBJ2-3
CASSRTVNTEAFF,TGCGCCAGCAGCCGGACGGTGAACACTGAAGCTTTCTTT,NA,TRBV5-1,NA,TRBJ1-1
CASGGPGAAGELFF,TGTGCCAGCGGTGGACCCGGCGCAGCCGGGGAGCTGTTTTTT,NA,TRBV27,NA,TRBJ2-2
CASSYFQGPASTEAFF,TGTGCCAGCAGTTACTTTCAGGGGCCGGCTAGCACTGAAGCTTTCTTT,NA,TRBV6-5,NA,TRBJ1-1
CASSFSPNQPQHF,TGTGCCAGCAGTTTTTCCCCAAATCAGCCCCAGCATTTT,NA,TRBV28,NA,TRBJ1-5
CASSLTRSYNEQFF,TGTGCCAGCAGCCTAACTAGAAGCTACAATGAGCAGTTCTTC,NA,TRBV7-8,NA,TRBJ2-1
CASSTGTGVADTQYF,TGTGCCAGCTCTACCGGGACAGGGGTGGCAGATACGCAGTATTTT,TRBD1,TRBV28,NA,TRBJ2-3
CASSYSLTGVSPQETQYF,TGTGCCAGCTCATATTCCCTCACGGGGGTATCCCCTCAAGAGACCCAGTACTTC,NA,TRBV18,NA,TRBJ2-5
CASSLRSANTGELFF,TGTGCCAGCAGTTTACGCAGCGCGAACACCGGGGAGCTGTTTTTT,NA,TRBV28,once,TRBJ2-2
CANGEQESSYEQYF,TGCGCCAACGGGGAACAGGAGAGCTCCTACGAGCAGTACTTC,NA,TRBV10-1,few,TRBJ2-7
CASSERGSGYEQYF,TGTGCCAGCAGTGAAAGAGGGAGCGGCTACGAGCAGTACTTC,NA,TRBV2,NA,TRBJ2-7
CASSDHGRAEEQYF,TGTGCCAGCAGCGACCACGGGAGGGCGGAAGAGCAGTACTTC,TRBD2,TRBV9,NA,TRBJ2-7
CASSFGGNTGELFF,TGTGCCAGCAGTTTTGGAGGGAACACCGGGGAGCTGTTTTTT,NA,TRBV28,NA,TRBJ2-2
CASSYGRKYTGELFF,TGTGCCAGCAGTTACGGGCGGAAATACACCGGGGAGCTGTTTTTT,NA,TRBV6-5,NA,TRBJ2-2
CASSTRQGTNTEAFF,TGTGCCAGCAGCACAAGACAGGGGACGAACACTGAAGCTTTCTTT,TRBD1,TRBV11-2,NA,TRBJ1-1
CASTSFQREGLETQYF,TGTGCCAGCACCTCCTTTCAGCGGGAGGGCCTCGAGACCCAGTACTTC,TRBD2,TRBV25-1,NA,TRBJ2-5
CASSGTEQFF,TGTGCCAGCAGCGGGACTGAGCAGTTCTTC,NA,TRBV9,NA,TRBJ2-1
CASSDPLIGKTRDTQYF,TGTGCCAGCAGCGATCCTTTGATCGGAAAGACCAGAGATACGCAGTATTTT,NA,TRBV7-9,NA,TRBJ2-3
CASSLSGPVGSYEQYF,TGTGCCAGCAGTTTATCCGGCCCAGTGGGCTCCTACGAGCAGTACTTC,NA,TRBV27,NA,TRBJ2-7
CASSFDDGRTSLGELFF,TGTGCCAGCAGTTTCGACGATGGCAGGACGTCCCTTGGGGAGCTGTTTTTT,NA,TRBV28,NA,TRBJ2-2
CASSSGNTGELFF,TGTGCCAGCAGCTCCGGGAACACCGGGGAGCTGTTTTTT,NA,TRBV5-6,NA,TRBJ2-2
CASSFYSSYNEQFF,TGTGCCAGTAGTTTCTACAGCTCCTACAATGAGCAGTTCTTC,NA,TRBV19,few,TRBJ2-1
CASRLQGGRGNTGELFF,TGTGCCAGCAGACTCCAAGGGGGGAGGGGTAACACCGGGGAGCTGTTTTTT,NA,TRBV28,NA,TRBJ2-2
CASSSGLAGVLGEQYF,TGTGCCAGTAGCTCCGGACTAGCGGGAGTATTGGGTGAGCAGTACTTC,TRBD2,TRBV19,NA,TRBJ2-7
CASCLGQEQYF,TGTGCCAGCTGTTTAGGACAGGAGCAGTACTTC,NA,TRBV27,NA,TRBJ2-7
CASLGLAGALDPPLYTGELFF,TGTGCCAGCCTGGGACTAGCGGGAGCTCTGGACCCACCGCTATACACCGGGGAGCTGTTTTTT,TRBD2,TRBV19,NA,TRBJ2-2
CAWSLGWGYTF,TGTGCCTGGAGTCTCGGTTGGGGCTACACCTTC,NA,TRBV30,NA,TRBJ1-2
CASSHLGSAYEQYF,TGTGCCAGCAGCCATCTGGGGTCGGCCTACGAGCAGTACTTC,NA,TRBV14,NA,TRBJ2-7
CASTRRQGRETQYF,TGTGCCAGCACCCGAAGACAGGGAAGGGAGACCCAGTACTTC,TRBD1,TRBV6-5,NA,TRBJ2-5
CASSPGTGGYETQYF,TGTGCCAGCAGCCCTGGGACAGGGGGCTATGAGACCCAGTACTTC,TRBD1,TRBV14,NA,TRBJ2-5
CASSLGGGTLNTEAFF,TGTGCCAGCAGTTTAGGGGGGGGGACACTAAACACTGAAGCTTTCTTT,NA,TRBV27,NA,TRBJ1-1
CASSVGVAGRGETQYF,TGTGCCAGCAGCGTAGGTGTAGCGGGAAGGGGAGAGACCCAGTACTTC,TRBD2,TRBV9,NA,TRBJ2-5
CASSDRDRVTYEQYF,TGTGCCAGCAGTGATAGGGACAGGGTAACCTACGAGCAGTACTTC,TRBD1,TRBV2,once,TRBJ2-7